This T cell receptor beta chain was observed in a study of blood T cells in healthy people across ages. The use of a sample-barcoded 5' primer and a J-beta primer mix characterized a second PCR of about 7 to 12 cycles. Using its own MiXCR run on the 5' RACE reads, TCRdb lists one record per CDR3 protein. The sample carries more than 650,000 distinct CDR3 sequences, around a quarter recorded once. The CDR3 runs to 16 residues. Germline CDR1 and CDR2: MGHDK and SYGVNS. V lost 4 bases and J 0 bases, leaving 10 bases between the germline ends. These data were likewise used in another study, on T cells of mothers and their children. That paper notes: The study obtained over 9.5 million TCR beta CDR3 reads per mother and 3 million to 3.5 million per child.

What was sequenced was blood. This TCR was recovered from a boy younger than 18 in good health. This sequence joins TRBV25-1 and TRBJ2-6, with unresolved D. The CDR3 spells CASSGTRSSGANVLTF. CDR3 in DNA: TGTGCCAGCAGTGGAACACGTAGCTCTGGGGCCAACGTCCTGACTTTC.